This TCR beta chain is drawn from a study of T cells in Graves' hyperthyroidism and ophthalmopathy. Regarding the study as a whole: Expanded thyroid clonotypes (above 0.001) were mostly also found in blood.

RNA transcripts served as the template for amplifying TCR beta CDR3 regions. A first-round RT-PCR of the TCR CDR3 used the HTBI primer set. TCRdb recomputed calls from the multiplex PCR reads with MiXCR, one row per CDR3 protein. This table has around 580,000 distinct CDR3 sequences, approximately 15% appearing once. In germline, CDR1 is MNHGY, CDR2 SVAAGI. The V and J ends lost 3 bases and 3 bases, in that order; junction bases with no gene match: 2. The CDR3 is made up of 13 amino acids. On this clonotype: The antigen is unknown.

This chain uses TRBV6-9 with TRBJ2-7; 7 bases fit TRBD1. This TCR was recovered from a woman aged 18-29 years with Graves' hyperthyroidism. The specimen was blood. This chain's CDR3 is CASSYRQGYEQYF. DNA for the CDR3: TGTGCCAGCAGTTACAGACAGGGCTACGAGCAGTACTTC.